These 27 T cell receptor beta chains were all obtained from the same sample, sequenced in a study of blood T cell repertoires in COVID-19. Sequencing was performed with immunoSEQ multiplex PCR; in TCRdb, only in-frame clones are kept and a portion is missing. The sample yields fewer than 30,000 clones, 86% seen once. Specimen: peripheral blood. These receptors all come from a man aged 50 to 59 with active COVID-19.

The J gene is TRBJ2-7, the V gene TRBV18; D unresolved. There are 12 residues in the CDR3. Germline V lookup: CDR1 KGHSH, CDR2 LQKENI. Trimming cost V 4 bases and J 4 bases, with 8 bases left between them. The CDR3 sequence is CASSRDLYEQYF. CDR3 DNA sequence: TGTGCCAGCTCACGCGACTTATACGAGCAGTACTTC.

The genes are TRBV7-2 and TRBJ2-5, with 11 bases lining up with TRBD2. The J segment lost 4 bases and the V segment lost 0 bases, leaving 4 bases of the junction unmatched. The CDR3 has 16 amino acids. Germline V gives CDR1 SGHTA, CDR2 FQGNSA. The DNA of the CDR3 is TGTGCCAGCAGCTTAGCTAGCGGGAGGGCCCGAGAGACCCAGTACTTC. Encoded protein: CASSLASGRARETQYF.

This chain uses TRBV18 with TRBJ2-3; TRBD2 agrees at 9 bases. Trimming removed 2 bases from V and 5 bases from J; junction bases left unmatched: 14. The CDR3 is made up of 18 amino acids. Germline loops: CDR1 KGHSH, CDR2 LQKENI. The CDR3 DNA is TGTGCCAGCTCACCAATCGCTAGCGGGGTTACACTCGGAGATACGCAGTATTTT. Its protein is CASSPIASGVTLGDTQYF.

The J gene is TRBJ1-2, the V gene TRBV28; D not resolved. CDR3 length: 13 residues. Germline CDR1 is MDHEN and CDR2 is SYDVKM. Trimming removed 8 bases from V and 6 bases from J, with 16 bases in between. CDR3 bases: TGTGCCAGCTGTACGTGGAGGGAGAATGGCTACACCTTC. This sequence encodes CASCTWRENGYTF.

The V and J genes are TRBV5-8 and TRBJ2-3; TRBD1 matches 8 bases. Germline values: CDR1 SGHTS, CDR2 YDEGEE. Losses at the gene ends were 7 bases for V and 8 bases for J; bases not matched to a gene: 9. CDR3 length: 13 amino acids. CDR3 region: CASDRQGPVTQYF. The CDR3 DNA follows: TGTGCCAGCGACAGACAGGGGCCGGTTACGCAGTATTTT.

This clone was counted between two and nine times. The chain carries TRBV6-2 or TRBV6-3 and TRBJ1-5; D may be TRBD1 (6 bases). V was cut by 5 bases and J by 7 bases, with 15 bases left in between. Germline CDR1 MNHEY, CDR2 SVGEGT. This CDR3 is 14 amino acids long. The CDR3 coding sequence is TGTGCCAGCAGTCCAAACAGGGTGCGGCAGCCCCAGCATTTT. Protein: CASSPNRVRQPQHF.

The chain recombines TRBV2 with TRBJ1-2; 9 bases align to TRBD1. The CDR3 sequence is 16 residues long. Trimming took 3 bases from V and 2 from J; bases not matched to a gene: 7. From germline, CDR1 is SNHLY and CDR2 FYNNEI. In DNA form, the CDR3 reads TGTGCCAGCAGTGACGGGACAGGGACCGTCAACTATGGCTACACCTTC. This sequence encodes CASSDGTGTVNYGYTF. Filled out from reference TRBV2 and TRBJ1-2, the complete variable domain reads EPEVTQTPSHQVTQMGQEVILRCVPISNHLYFYWYRQILGQKVEFLVSFYNNEISEKSEIFDDQFSVERPDGSNFTLKIRSTKLEDSAMYFCASSDGTGTVNYGYTFGSGTRLTVV.

The chain has TRBV19 and TRBJ2-5, with 8 positions matching TRBD2. V shed 4 bases and J 5 bases; nucleotides not matched to a gene: 3. Germline V gene lookup returns CDR1 LNHDA and CDR2 SQIVND (reference sequence). This CDR3 is 13 amino acids long. The chain's CDR3 is CASSKREWETQYF. In DNA, the CDR3 is TGTGCCAGTAGTAAGCGGGAGTGGGAGACCCAGTACTTC.

This chain uses TRBV4-3 with TRBJ2-5; TRBD2 agrees at 7 bases. With V trimmed by 3 bases and J by 5 bases, 3 bases remained unmatched. CDR3 length equals 13 residues. Germline loops: CDR1 LGHNA, CDR2 YSLEER. The CDR3 is CASSQRRGETQYF. In DNA, the CDR3 is TGCGCCAGCAGCCAGAGGCGGGGGGAGACCCAGTACTTC.

This chain connects TRBV7-2 to TRBJ1-2; no clear D. The germline CDR1 and CDR2 sequences are SGHTA and FQGNSA. V shed 3 bases and J shed 2 bases, with 7 bases lying between them. The CDR3 runs to 13 residues. The DNA for the CDR3 is TGTGCCAGCAGCTTGCCGGAGAACTATGGCTACACCTTC. As protein: CASSLPENYGYTF.

J is TRBJ1-2 and V is TRBV5-8; the D is unclear. CDR1 and CDR2 (germline): SGHTS, YDEGEE. V dropped 0 bases and J dropped 8 bases, with 20 bases sitting between them. The CDR3 is 16 residues long. In nucleotides, the CDR3 is TGTGCCAGCAGCTTGGTGTTGGATCCGCGGCCTCGGGGCTACACCTTC. Translated, it gives CASSLVLDPRPRGYTF. The entire variable domain, with the rest obtained from reference TRBV5-8 and TRBJ1-2, is as follows: EAGVTQSPTHLIKTRGQQATLRCSPISGHTSVYWYQQALGLGLQFLLWYDEGEERNRGNFPPRFSGRQFPNYSSELNVNALELEDSALYLCASSLVLDPRPRGYTFGSGTRLTVV.

This chain uses TRBV11-3 with TRBJ2-3; TRBD2 matches at 8 bases. This CDR3 is 15 amino acids long. V shed 2 bases, J shed 2 bases, and the junction held 3 bases outside the gene matches. CDR1 SGHNT and CDR2 YENEEA come from the germline V gene. The CDR3: CASSLTGGITDTQYF. The CDR3 nucleotides are TGTGCCAGCAGCTTAACGGGGGGGATCACAGATACGCAGTATTTT.

CDR3 sequence: CATSDPRTSPYEQYF. The CDR3, as DNA: TGTGCCACCAGTGACCCCAGGACATCCCCCTACGAGCAGTACTTC. This chain uses TRBV24-1 with TRBJ2-7; D may be TRBD1 (5 bases). Germline values: CDR1 KGHDR, CDR2 SFDVKD. The CDR3 runs to 15 residues. V was clipped by 4 bases and J by 2 bases, with 14 bases between them.

The chain is built from TRBV6-2 or TRBV6-3 and TRBJ2-5; 16 bases match TRBD2. Trimming at V came to 6 bases and at J to 5 bases, leaving 15 bases not matched to a gene. Germline CDR1 is MNHEY and CDR2 is SVGEGT. This CDR3 has 19 amino acids. CDR3: CASSYGTSGRGRLGETQYF. DNA of the CDR3: TGTGCCAGCAGCTATGGGACTAGCGGGAGGGGACGGCTCGGGGAGACCCAGTACTTC.

The chain is built from TRBV7-9 and TRBJ2-3; 9 bases agree with TRBD2. J was trimmed by 10 bases and V by 5 bases; bases with no gene match: 13. The CDR3 sequence is 15 residues long. CDR1 and CDR2 (germline): SEHNR, FQNEAQ (reference sequence). CDR3 nucleotide sequence: TGTGCCAGCAGCCACCCCGGGACTAGCCTTAAGGCGCAGTATTTT. As protein: CASSHPGTSLKAQYF.

The chain joins TRBV7-2 to TRBJ1-1; the match to TRBD1 covers 12 bases. This CDR3 has 15 residues. Unmatched junction bases numbered 7, after V lost 4 bases and J lost 7 bases. Germline V lookup: CDR1 SGHTA, CDR2 FQGNSA. CDR3 residues: CASSSTGTGGGEAFF. The DNA for the CDR3 is TGTGCCAGCAGCTCCACCGGGACAGGGGGCGGTGAAGCTTTCTTT.

V and J are TRBV7-9 and TRBJ2-7; D remains ambiguous. From germline, CDR1 is SEHNR and CDR2 FQNEAQ (reference sequence). The CDR3 is 13 residues long. V gave up 1 base and J gave up 3 bases, with 7 bases separating them. CDR3 amino acids: CASSLVSGYEQYF. Here the CDR3 DNA reads TGTGCCAGCAGCTTAGTATCCGGCTACGAGCAGTACTTC.

This chain joins TRBV5-5 and TRBJ1-2, with D unresolved. The CDR3 totals 13 residues. The V and J ends lost 3 bases and 0 bases respectively, with 6 bases between them. Looked up from germline, CDR1 is SGHKS and CDR2 is YYEKEE (reference sequence). Here the CDR3 reads CASSSDSNYGYTF. Here the CDR3 DNA reads TGTGCCAGCAGCTCAGATTCTAACTATGGCTACACCTTC.

The rearrangement uses TRBV28 and TRBJ1-2; no reliable D call. The germline gives CDR1 MDHEN, CDR2 SYDVKM. The CDR3 spans 14 residues. Trimming took 3 bases from V and 2 from J, leaving 10 bases between them. The CDR3 here is CASSFQQSNYGYTF. DNA for the CDR3: TGTGCCAGCAGTTTCCAACAGTCGAACTATGGCTACACCTTC.

CDR3 amino acids: CASGSSQPQHF. The CDR3 DNA reads TGTGCTAGTGGTTCGTCTCAGCCCCAGCATTTT. The chain combines TRBV12-5 with TRBJ1-5; no reliable D call. V was clipped by 4 bases and J by 6 bases, with 4 bases between them. The CDR3 totals 11 residues. Germline assignment: CDR1 LGHNT and CDR2 FRNRAP.

This sequence joins TRBV19 and TRBJ1-5; D is possibly TRBD1 (5 bases). The CDR3 is 15 residues long. With 1 base removed from V and 4 bases from J, the gap between germline ends came to 11 bases. CDR1 is LNHDA and CDR2 is SQIVND in the germline V gene (reference sequence). CDR3 nucleotides: TGTGCCAGTAGTATAGCAGGGATTCGAAATCAGCCCCAGCATTTT. Translation gives CASSIAGIRNQPQHF.

Only one count was recorded for this clone. The CDR3 nucleotides are TGTGCCAGCAGCTTAGGAGGAATTTTCCACTTT. The encoded protein is CASSLGGIFHF. This rearrangement joins TRBV7-9 to TRBJ1-6; no definite D call. CDR1 and CDR2 from the germline V gene are SEHNR and FQNEAQ (reference sequence). V was shortened by 1 base and J by 17 bases, with 9 bases between the two germline ends. There are 11 residues in the CDR3.

This clone appeared once. The chain joins TRBV27 to TRBJ1-2, with TRBD1 identical over 7 bases. The length of the CDR3 is 13 residues. Losses at the gene ends were 2 bases for V and 7 bases for J; bases not matched to a gene: 4. Germline-derived CDR1 and CDR2 are MNHEY and SMNVEV (reference sequence). The CDR3: CASSLPTGVGYTF. The CDR3 DNA is TGTGCCAGCAGTTTACCCACAGGGGTTGGCTACACCTTC.

The rearrangement uses TRBV24-1 and TRBJ2-1; the match to TRBD2 covers 9 bases. Losses at the gene ends were 5 bases for V and 6 bases for J; bases not matched to a gene: 7. Germline V CDR1 and CDR2: KGHDR, SFDVKD. This CDR3 spans 15 amino acids. In nucleotides, the CDR3 is TGTGCCACCAGTGGATTAGCGGGAGCGGTCAATGAGCAGTTCTTC. Encoded protein: CATSGLAGAVNEQFF.

V gene TRBV10-3 combines with J gene TRBJ1-1; TRBD1 agrees at 7 bases. CDR1 and CDR2 (germline): ENHRY, SYGVKD. The length of the CDR3 is 16 residues. Trimming cost V 5 bases and J 2 bases; bases outside gene matches: 11. In DNA form, the CDR3 reads TGTGCCATCAGTACTGACAGGGCGGGATCTAACACTGAAGCTTTCTTT. Translated: CAISTDRAGSNTEAFF.

The J gene is TRBJ2-2, the V gene TRBV6-4; TRBD2 agrees at 12 bases. CDR1 and CDR2 (germline): MRHNA, SNTAGT. The CDR3 extends over 16 amino acids. J lost 3 bases, V lost 6 bases, and 5 bases had no gene match. The CDR3 DNA sequence: TGTGCCAGCAGCCAGCTAGCGGGAGGGGACACCGGGGAGCTGTTTTTT. Protein sequence: CASSQLAGGDTGELFF.

The rearrangement joins TRBV19 to TRBJ1-2, with TRBD1 identical over 8 bases. CDR1 is LNHDA and CDR2 is SQIVND in the germline V gene (reference sequence). Trimming at V came to 5 bases and at J to 4 bases, leaving 6 bases not matched to a gene. CDR3 size: 14 residues. The CDR3 is CASSAGTGGYGYTF. The CDR3 DNA reads TGTGCCAGTAGTGCTGGGACAGGAGGCTATGGCTACACCTTC. The variable domain in full, with the rest retrieved from reference TRBV19 and TRBJ1-2, is DGGITQSPKYLFRKEGQNVTLSCEQNLNHDAMYWYRQDPGQGLRLIYYSQIVNDFQKGDIAEGYSVSREKKESFPLTVTSAQKNPTAFYLCASSAGTGGYGYTFGSGTRLTVV.